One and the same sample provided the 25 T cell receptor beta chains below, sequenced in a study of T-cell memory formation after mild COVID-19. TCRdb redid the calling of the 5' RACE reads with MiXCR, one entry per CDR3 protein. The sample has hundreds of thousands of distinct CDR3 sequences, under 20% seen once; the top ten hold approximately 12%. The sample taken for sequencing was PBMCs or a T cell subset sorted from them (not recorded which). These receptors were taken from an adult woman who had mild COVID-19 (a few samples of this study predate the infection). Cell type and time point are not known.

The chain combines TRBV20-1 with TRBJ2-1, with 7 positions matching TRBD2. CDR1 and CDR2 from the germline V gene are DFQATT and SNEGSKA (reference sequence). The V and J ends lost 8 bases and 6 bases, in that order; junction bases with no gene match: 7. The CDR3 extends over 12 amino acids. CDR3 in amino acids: CSCGSDGNEQFF. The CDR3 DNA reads TGCAGTTGCGGGAGCGACGGCAATGAGCAGTTCTTC.

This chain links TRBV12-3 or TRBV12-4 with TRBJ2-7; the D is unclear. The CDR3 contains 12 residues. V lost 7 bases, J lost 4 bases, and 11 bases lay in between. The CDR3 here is CASTIIGYEQYF. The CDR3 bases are TGTGCCAGCACCATAATTGGTTACGAGCAGTACTTC.

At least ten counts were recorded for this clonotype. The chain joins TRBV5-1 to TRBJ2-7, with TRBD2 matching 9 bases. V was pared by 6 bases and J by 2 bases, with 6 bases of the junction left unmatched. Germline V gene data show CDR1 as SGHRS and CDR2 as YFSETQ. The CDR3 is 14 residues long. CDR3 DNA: TGCGCCAGCAAACCAGCGGGGGGTGCCTACGAGCAGTACTTC. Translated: CASKPAGGAYEQYF.

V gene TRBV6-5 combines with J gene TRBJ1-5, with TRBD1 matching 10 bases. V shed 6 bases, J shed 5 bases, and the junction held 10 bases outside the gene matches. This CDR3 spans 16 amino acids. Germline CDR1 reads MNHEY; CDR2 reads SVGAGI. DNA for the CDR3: TGTGCCAGCAGCCCAAGTCCCGGGACAGGGGATCAGCCCCAGCATTTT. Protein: CASSPSPGTGDQPQHF.

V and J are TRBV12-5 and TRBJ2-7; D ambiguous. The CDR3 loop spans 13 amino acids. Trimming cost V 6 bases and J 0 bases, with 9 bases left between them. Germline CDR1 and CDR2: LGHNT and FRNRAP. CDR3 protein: CASGRPASYEQYF. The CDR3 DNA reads TGTGCTAGTGGCCGCCCCGCCTCCTACGAGCAGTACTTC. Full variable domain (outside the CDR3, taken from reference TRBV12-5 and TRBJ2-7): DARVTQTPRHKVTEMGQEVTMRCQPILGHNTVFWYRQTMMQGLELLAYFRNRAPLDDSGMPKDRFSAEMPDATLATLKIQPSEPRDSAVYFCASGRPASYEQYFGPGTRLTVT.

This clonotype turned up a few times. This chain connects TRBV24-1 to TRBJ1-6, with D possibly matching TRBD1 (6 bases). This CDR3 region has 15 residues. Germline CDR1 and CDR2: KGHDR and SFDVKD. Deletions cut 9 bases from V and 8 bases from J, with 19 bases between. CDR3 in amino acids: CATPSRTASYSPLHF. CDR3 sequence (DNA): TGTGCCACCCCCTCCCGGACAGCGAGTTATTCACCCCTCCACTTT.

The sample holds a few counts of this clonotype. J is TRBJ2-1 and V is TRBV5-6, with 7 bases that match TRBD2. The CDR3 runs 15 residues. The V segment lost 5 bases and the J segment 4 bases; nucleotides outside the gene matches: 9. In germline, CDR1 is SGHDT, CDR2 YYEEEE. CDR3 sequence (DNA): TGTGCCAGCAGGGTTCAGGGACTACTATACAATGAGCAGTTCTTC. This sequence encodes CASRVQGLLYNEQFF. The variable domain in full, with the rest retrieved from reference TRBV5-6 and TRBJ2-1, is DAGVTQSPTHLIKTRGQQVTLRCSPKSGHDTVSWYQQALGQGPQFIFQYYEEEERQRGNFPDRFSGHQFPNYSSELNVNALLLGDSALYLCASRVQGLLYNEQFFGPGTRLTVL.

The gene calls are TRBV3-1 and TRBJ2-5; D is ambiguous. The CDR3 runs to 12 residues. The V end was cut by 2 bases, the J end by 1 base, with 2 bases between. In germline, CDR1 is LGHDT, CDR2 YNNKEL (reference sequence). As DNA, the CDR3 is TGTGCCAGCAGCCAATTCCAAGAGACCCAGTACTTC. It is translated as CASSQFQETQYF.

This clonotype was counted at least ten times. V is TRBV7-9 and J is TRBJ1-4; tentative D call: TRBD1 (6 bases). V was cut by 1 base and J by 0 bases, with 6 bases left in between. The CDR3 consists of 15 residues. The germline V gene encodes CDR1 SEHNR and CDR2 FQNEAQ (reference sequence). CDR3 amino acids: CASSLGTATNEKLFF. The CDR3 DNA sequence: TGTGCCAGCAGCTTAGGGACAGCAACTAATGAAAAACTGTTTTTT.

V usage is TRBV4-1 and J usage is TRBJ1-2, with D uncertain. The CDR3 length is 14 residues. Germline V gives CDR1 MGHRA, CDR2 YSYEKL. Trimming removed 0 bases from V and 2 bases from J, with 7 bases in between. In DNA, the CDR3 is TGCGCCAGCAGCCAAGATGCCAGGAACTATGGCTACACCTTC. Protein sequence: CASSQDARNYGYTF.

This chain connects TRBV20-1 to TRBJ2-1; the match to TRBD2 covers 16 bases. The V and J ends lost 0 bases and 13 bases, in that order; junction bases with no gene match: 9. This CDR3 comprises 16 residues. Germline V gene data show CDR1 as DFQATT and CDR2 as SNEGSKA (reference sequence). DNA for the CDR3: TGCAGTGCTAGAGAAGCAGGGACTAGCGGGAGGGCCTCCCAGTTCTTC. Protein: CSAREAGTSGRASQFF.

CDR3 nucleotides: TGTGCCAGCAGCAACTGCCCCGTCAGCTCCTACGAGCAGTACTTC. As protein: CASSNCPVSSYEQYF. This chain links TRBV21-1 with TRBJ2-7; the table's D call, TRBD1, has no DNA check behind it. TRBV21-1 is a known pseudogene. CDR3 size: 15 residues.

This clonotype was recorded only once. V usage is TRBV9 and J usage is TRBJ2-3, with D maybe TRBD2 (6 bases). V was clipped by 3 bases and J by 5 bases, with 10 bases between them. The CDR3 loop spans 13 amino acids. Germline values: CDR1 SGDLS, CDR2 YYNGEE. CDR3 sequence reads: CASSGNSGDTQYF. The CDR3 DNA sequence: TGTGCCAGCAGCGGAAATAGCGGAGATACGCAGTATTTT.

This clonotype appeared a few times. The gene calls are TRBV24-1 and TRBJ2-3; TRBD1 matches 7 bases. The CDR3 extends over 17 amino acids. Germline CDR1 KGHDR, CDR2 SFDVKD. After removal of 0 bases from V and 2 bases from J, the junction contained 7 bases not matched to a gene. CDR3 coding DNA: TGTGCCACCAGTGATTTGCCCCGGACAGGCGCCACAGATACGCAGTATTTT. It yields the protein CATSDLPRTGATDTQYF.

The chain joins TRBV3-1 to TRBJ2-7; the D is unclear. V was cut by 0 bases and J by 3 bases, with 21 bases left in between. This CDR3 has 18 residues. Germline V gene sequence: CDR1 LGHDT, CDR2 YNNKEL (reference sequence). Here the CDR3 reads CASSQDPSGGRIDYEQYF. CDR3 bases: TGTGCCAGCAGCCAAGATCCTTCGGGCGGCCGAATAGACTACGAGCAGTACTTC.

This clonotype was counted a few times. For the CDR3, the DNA is TGTGCCAGCAGCCAGGAGACTAGCCGGCTGAATGAGCAGTTCTTC. Its translation: CASSQETSRLNEQFF. The chain combines TRBV4-2 with TRBJ2-1; 7 positions match TRBD2. V lost 3 bases and J lost 7; bases outside the gene matches: 9. In germline, CDR1 is LGHNA, CDR2 YNFKEQ. The CDR3 is 15 residues long.

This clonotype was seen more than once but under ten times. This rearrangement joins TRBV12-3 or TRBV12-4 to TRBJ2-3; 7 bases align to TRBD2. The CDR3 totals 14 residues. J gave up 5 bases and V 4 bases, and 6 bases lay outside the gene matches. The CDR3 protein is CASSSGGGIDTQYF. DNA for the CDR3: TGTGCCAGCAGTTCTGGGGGGGGTATAGATACGCAGTATTTT.

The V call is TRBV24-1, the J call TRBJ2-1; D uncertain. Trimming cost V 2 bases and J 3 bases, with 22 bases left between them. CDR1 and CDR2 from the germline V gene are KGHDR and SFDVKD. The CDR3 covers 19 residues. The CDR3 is CATSDSQEWKGQSYNEQFF. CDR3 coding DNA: TGTGCCACCAGTGATTCCCAGGAATGGAAGGGTCAGAGCTACAATGAGCAGTTCTTC.

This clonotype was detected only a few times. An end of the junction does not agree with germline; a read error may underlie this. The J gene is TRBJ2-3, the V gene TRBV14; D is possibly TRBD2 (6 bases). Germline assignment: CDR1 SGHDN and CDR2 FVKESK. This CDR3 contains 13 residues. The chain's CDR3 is CASSQGWRALYHF. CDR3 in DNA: TGTGCCAGCAGCCAAGGATGGAGGGCCCTCTATCATTTT.

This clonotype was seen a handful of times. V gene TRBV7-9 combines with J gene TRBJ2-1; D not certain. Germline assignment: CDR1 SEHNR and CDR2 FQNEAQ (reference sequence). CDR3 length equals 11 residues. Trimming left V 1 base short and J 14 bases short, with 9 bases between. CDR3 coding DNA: TGTGCCAGCAGCTTAGGTCCGGGTGAGTTCTTC. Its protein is CASSLGPGEFF.

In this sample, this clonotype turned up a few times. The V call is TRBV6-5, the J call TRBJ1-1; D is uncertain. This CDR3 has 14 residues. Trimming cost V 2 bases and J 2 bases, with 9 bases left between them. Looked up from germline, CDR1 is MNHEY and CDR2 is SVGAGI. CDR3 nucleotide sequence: TGTGCCAGCAGTTACATCGCCTCTAACACTGAAGCTTTCTTT. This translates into CASSYIASNTEAFF.

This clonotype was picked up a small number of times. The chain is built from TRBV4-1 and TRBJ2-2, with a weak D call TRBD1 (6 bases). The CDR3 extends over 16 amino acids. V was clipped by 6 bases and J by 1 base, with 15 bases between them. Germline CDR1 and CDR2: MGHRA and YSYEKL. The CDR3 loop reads CASSPTTGMNTGELFF. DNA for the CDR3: TGCGCCAGCAGTCCAACAACAGGGATGAACACCGGGGAGCTGTTTTTT.

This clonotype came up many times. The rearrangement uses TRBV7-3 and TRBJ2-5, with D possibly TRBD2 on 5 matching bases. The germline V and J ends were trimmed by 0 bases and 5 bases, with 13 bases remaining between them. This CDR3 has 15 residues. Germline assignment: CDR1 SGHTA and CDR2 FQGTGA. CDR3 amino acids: CASSLTSASGETQYF. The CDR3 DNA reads TGTGCCAGCAGCTTAACCTCAGCTTCGGGGGAGACCCAGTACTTC. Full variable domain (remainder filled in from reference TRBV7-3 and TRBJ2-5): GAGVSQTPSNKVTEKGKYVELRCDPISGHTALYWYRQSLGQGPEFLIYFQGTGAADDSGLPNDRFFAVRPEGSVSTLKIQRTERGDSAVYLCASSLTSASGETQYFGPGTRLLVL.

CDR3 in DNA: TGTGCCGGGGGCGTTCGGGGCCGAAAAACCTACGAGCAGTACTTC. As protein: CAGGVRGRKTYEQYF. The V and J genes are TRBV30 and TRBJ2-7; D is perhaps TRBD1 (6 bases). Trimming cost V 8 bases and J 2 bases, with 22 bases left between them. This CDR3 has 15 residues. The germline CDR1 and CDR2 sequences are GTSNPN and SVGIG (reference sequence).

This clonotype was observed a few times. CDR3 bases: TGCGCCAGCAGCTGGTCGGGACACCTAAATGAAAAACTGTTTTTT. Protein product: CASSWSGHLNEKLFF. The V call is TRBV5-1, the J call TRBJ1-4, with D perhaps TRBD1 (6 bases). The CDR3 runs to 15 residues. Deletions cut 3 bases from V and 5 bases from J, with 14 bases between. Germline V gene data show CDR1 as SGHRS and CDR2 as YFSETQ. Full variable domain (remainder filled in from reference TRBV5-1 and TRBJ1-4): KAGVTQTPRYLIKTRGQQVTLSCSPISGHRSVSWYQQTPGQGLQFLFEYFSETQRNKGNFPGRFSGRQFSNSRSEMNVSTLELGDSALYLCASSWSGHLNEKLFFGSGTQLSVL.